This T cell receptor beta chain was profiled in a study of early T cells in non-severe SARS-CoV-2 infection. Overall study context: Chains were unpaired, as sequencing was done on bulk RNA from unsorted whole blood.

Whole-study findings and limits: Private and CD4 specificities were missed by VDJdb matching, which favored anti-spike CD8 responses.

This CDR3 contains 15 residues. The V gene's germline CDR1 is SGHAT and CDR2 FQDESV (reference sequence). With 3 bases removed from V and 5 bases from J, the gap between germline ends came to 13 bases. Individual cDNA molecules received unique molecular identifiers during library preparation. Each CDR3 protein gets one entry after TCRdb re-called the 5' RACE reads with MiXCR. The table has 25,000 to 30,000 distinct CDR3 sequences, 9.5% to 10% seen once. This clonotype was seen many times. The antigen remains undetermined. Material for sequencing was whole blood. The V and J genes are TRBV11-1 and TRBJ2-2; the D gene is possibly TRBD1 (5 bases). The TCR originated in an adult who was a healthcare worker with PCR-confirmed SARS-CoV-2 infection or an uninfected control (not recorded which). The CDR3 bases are TGTGCCAGCAGCTTCCAGGGATTGGAAACCGGGGAGCTGTTTTTT. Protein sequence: CASSFQGLETGELFF.